Below are 31 T cell receptor beta chains sequenced from a single sample in a study of cytomegalovirus exposure and HLA in healthy donors. Use of 60 Vbeta and 13 Jbeta primers characterized the PCR. The table came from immunoSEQ multiplex PCR; TCRdb's copy has only in-frame clones and leaves some out. The repertoire holds some 180,000 clones, with about 9% as singletons. The material sequenced was PBMCs. All receptors come from a woman younger than 45 in good health and CMV-seropositive.

This clone was detected only a few times. This chain links TRBV29-1 with TRBJ2-1; 10 nucleotides match TRBD1. CDR1 is SQVTM and CDR2 is ANQGSEA in the germline V gene. The CDR3 runs 14 residues. The trim removed 3 bases at V and 4 bases at J, leaving 3 bases unmatched. The CDR3 DNA sequence: TGCAGCGTTGAGACGGGACAGGGGTACAATGAGCAGTTCTTC. Protein product: CSVETGQGYNEQFF.

The V call is TRBV27, the J call TRBJ2-6; 10 bases map to TRBD1. V gave up 3 bases and J gave up 1 base; unmatched junction bases: 6. The germline gives CDR1 MNHEY, CDR2 SMNVEV (reference sequence). This CDR3 contains 18 residues. CDR3 coding DNA: TGTGCCAGCAGTTTTGCGGGACAGGGGATATCTGGGGCCAACGTCCTGACTTTC. It codes for CASSFAGQGISGANVLTF.

The rearrangement uses TRBV9 and TRBJ1-3; D not resolved. V was trimmed by 1 base and J by 3 bases, leaving 14 bases between them. CDR3 length: 16 residues. CDR1 and CDR2 from the germline V gene are SGDLS and YYNGEE. The CDR3 nucleotides read TGTGCCAGCAGCGTACAACTTCGGGGTAGTGGAAACACCATATATTTT. It yields the protein CASSVQLRGSGNTIYF.

This clone was detected only a few times. The chain recombines TRBV4-1 with TRBJ2-2, with a weak D call TRBD2 (6 bases). Germline values: CDR1 MGHRA, CDR2 YSYEKL. Trimming shortened V by 4 bases and J by 6 bases, and 9 bases separated the two germline ends. The CDR3 length is 13 residues. The CDR3: CASSRLGPGELFF. As DNA, the CDR3 is TGCGCCAGCAGCCGACTAGGGCCCGGGGAGCTGTTTTTT.

V is TRBV6-5 and J is TRBJ2-5, with D tentatively TRBD1 (6 bases). Judging by the DNA end, TRBJ2-7 fits better; the J call may be wrong. The CDR3 sequence is 15 residues long. CDR1 and CDR2 from the germline V gene are MNHEY and SVGAGI. CDR3 nucleotides: TGTGCCAGCAGTTACGAACCGGGACAACTCTACGAGCAGTACTTC. Translation: CASSYEPGQLYEQYF.

The gene calls are TRBV6-1 and TRBJ2-2; possible D gene TRBD1, 5 bases. The germline V and J ends were trimmed by 3 bases and 7 bases, with 18 bases remaining between them. The CDR3 runs 16 residues. Germline V gene sequence: CDR1 MNHNS, CDR2 SASEGT. The CDR3 DNA follows: TGTGCCAGCAGTGACCTCGCAGGGCGTGTCGACGGGGAGCTGTTTTTT. Residues: CASSDLAGRVDGELFF.

This clone has a handful of counts. This chain uses TRBV29-1 with TRBJ2-3, with 10 bases lining up with TRBD2. The length of the CDR3 is 15 residues. Germline trimming cut 6 bases from V and 0 bases from J; bases unmatched to any gene: 6. Germline CDR1 and CDR2: SQVTM and ANQGSEA. CDR3 loop: CSVAGTSVSTDTQYF. CDR3 nucleotides: TGCAGCGTAGCCGGGACTAGCGTTAGCACAGATACGCAGTATTTT.

V and J are TRBV9 and TRBJ2-1; 9 bases are a match to TRBD2. After removal of 0 bases from V and 2 bases from J, the junction contained 3 bases not matched to a gene. CDR1 is SGDLS, CDR2 YYNGEE, per germline. The CDR3 extends over 16 amino acids. The CDR3 loop reads CASSVAGGRAYNEQFF. The CDR3, as DNA: TGTGCCAGCAGCGTAGCTGGCGGGAGGGCCTACAATGAGCAGTTCTTC.

The chain employs TRBV5-1 and TRBJ2-7, with 13 bases matching TRBD2. The CDR3 runs to 17 residues. CDR1 SGHRS and CDR2 YFSETQ come from the germline V gene. The trim removed 5 bases at V and 4 bases at J, leaving 12 bases unmatched. The CDR3 nucleotides are TGCGCCAGCAGTTCCGGGACTAGCGGGATAGTAGCTTACGAGCAGTACTTC. Amino acids: CASSSGTSGIVAYEQYF.

The V gene is TRBV19, the J gene TRBJ2-4; possibly TRBD2 for D (7 bases). CDR1 is LNHDA and CDR2 is SQIVND in the germline V gene (reference sequence). This CDR3 region has 18 residues. Deletions cut 5 bases from V and 2 bases from J, with 22 bases between. The CDR3 spells CASSSVGGGATTKNIQYF. As DNA, the CDR3 is TGTGCCAGTAGTTCCGTGGGTGGGGGGGCTACGACCAAAAACATTCAGTACTTC.

The V and J genes are TRBV5-6 and TRBJ2-5, with TRBD1 matching 9 bases. The germline CDR1 and CDR2 sequences are SGHDT and YYEEEE. This CDR3 is 15 amino acids long. The V gene end was trimmed by 2 bases and the J gene end by 4 bases; junction bases not matched to a gene: 6. The CDR3 loop reads CASSLGQGILETQYF. In DNA form, the CDR3 reads TGTGCCAGCAGCTTAGGACAGGGGATCTTAGAGACCCAGTACTTC. The full variable domain, its missing parts supplied by reference TRBV5-6 and TRBJ2-5, is DAGVTQSPTHLIKTRGQQVTLRCSPKSGHDTVSWYQQALGQGPQFIFQYYEEEERQRGNFPDRFSGHQFPNYSSELNVNALLLGDSALYLCASSLGQGILETQYFGPGTRLLVL.

The rearrangement uses TRBV15 and TRBJ2-5; TRBD2 matches 9 bases. The trim removed 5 bases at V and 6 bases at J, leaving 10 bases unmatched. The germline CDR1 and CDR2 sequences are LNHNV and YYDKDF (reference sequence). This CDR3 is built from 15 residues. This chain's CDR3 is CATSLTSGPTQTQYF. The CDR3, as DNA: TGTGCCACCAGCCTCACTAGCGGGCCAACCCAGACCCAGTACTTC.

This clone has more than one count but fewer than ten. The rearrangement joins TRBV9 to TRBJ1-1; no clear D. Deletions cut 0 bases from V and 0 bases from J, with 9 bases between. This CDR3 spans 15 amino acids. The germline V gene has CDR1 SGDLS and CDR2 YYNGEE. CDR3 amino acids: CASSVGADLNTEAFF. The CDR3, as DNA: TGTGCCAGCAGCGTAGGCGCGGATCTGAACACTGAAGCTTTCTTT.

This clone was seen more than once but under ten times. The rearrangement links TRBV6-1 to TRBJ1-5; D remains ambiguous. The germline V gene has CDR1 MNHNS and CDR2 SASEGT. The CDR3 covers 9 residues. Trimming cost V 11 bases and J 8 bases, with 7 bases left between them. In nucleotides, the CDR3 is TGTGCCGTTTTAAAGCCCCAGCATTTT. Translating it yields CAVLKPQHF.

The chain joins TRBV4-1 to TRBJ2-7; 10 bases are a match to TRBD2. Losses at the gene ends were 0 bases for V and 0 bases for J; bases not matched to a gene: 5. Germline V lookup: CDR1 MGHRA, CDR2 YSYEKL. The CDR3 runs 17 residues. In DNA form, the CDR3 reads TGCGCCAGCAGCCAAGACCTGACTAGCGGGTTCTCCTACGAGCAGTACTTC. It translates to CASSQDLTSGFSYEQYF.

This clone was counted a few times. CDR3 DNA: TGCGCCAGCAGCTTGGGGTCAGCTAATGAAAAACTGTTTTTT. Translation gives CASSLGSANEKLFF. The chain joins TRBV5-1 to TRBJ1-4, with D unresolved. Germline CDR1 and CDR2: SGHRS and YFSETQ. V lost 0 bases to trimming and J lost 3 bases, with 6 bases between them. This CDR3 comprises 14 residues.

The chain carries TRBV10-1 and TRBJ2-5; TRBD2 might be the D (6 bases). CDR1 and CDR2 (germline): WNHNN, SYGVQD (reference sequence). This CDR3 comprises 13 residues. V lost 5 bases to trimming and J lost 0 bases, with 7 bases between them. Here the CDR3 reads CASSRTNQETQYF. CDR3 in DNA: TGCGCCAGCAGTAGGACTAACCAAGAGACCCAGTACTTC.

With regard to this clone: The same CDR3 arises from other DNA sequences in this sample as well. The rearrangement links TRBV7-9 to TRBJ2-7; TRBD1 might be the D (6 bases). Trimming left V 4 bases short and J 4 bases short, with 8 bases between. Germline lookup yields CDR1 SEHNR and CDR2 FQNEAQ (reference sequence). There are 12 residues in the CDR3. This CDR3 reads CASSSQGYEQYF. The CDR3 bases are TGTGCCAGCAGCTCACAGGGTTACGAGCAGTACTTC.

Remarks on this clone: The same CDR3 can be traced to other DNA sequences in this sample. This chain connects TRBV5-1 to TRBJ2-2; perhaps TRBD2 as D (6 bases). CDR1 is SGHRS and CDR2 is YFSETQ in the germline V gene. V was clipped by 2 bases and J by 6 bases, with 8 bases between them. The CDR3 totals 13 residues. The CDR3 spells CASSLGGAGELFF. The DNA of the CDR3 is TGCGCCAGCAGCTTAGGAGGGGCCGGGGAGCTGTTTTTT.

The V gene is TRBV7-9, the J gene TRBJ2-1, with 14 bases that match TRBD2. With V trimmed by 5 bases and J by 4 bases, 1 base remained unmatched. The germline V gene has CDR1 SEHNR and CDR2 FQNEAQ (reference sequence). The CDR3 contains 15 residues. The CDR3 reads CASSGTSGRYNEQFF. For the CDR3, the DNA is TGTGCCAGCAGCGGGACTAGCGGGAGATACAATGAGCAGTTCTTC.

The chain recombines TRBV29-1 with TRBJ2-5, with TRBD2 matching over 10 bases. The J call may be mistaken, given a closer DNA end match to TRBJ2-7. This CDR3 is built from 16 residues. Per the germline V gene, CDR1 is SQVTM and CDR2 is ANQGSEA. The DNA for the CDR3 is TGCAGCGTGGGGGGGGCTAGCGGGAGTAATTCCTACGAGCAGTACTTC. It is translated as CSVGGASGSNSYEQYF.

This chain connects TRBV4-1 to TRBJ2-7; D perhaps matches TRBD1 (7 bases). Between the trimmed V and J ends, which lost 2 bases and 5 bases, there was a span of 13 bases. The germline gives CDR1 MGHRA, CDR2 YSYEKL. This CDR3 has 14 amino acids. CDR3 sequence (DNA): TGCGCCAGCAGCCAAATTACAGGGGAGGACGAGCAGTACTTC. Protein: CASSQITGEDEQYF.

A few counts support this clone. This chain joins TRBV29-1 and TRBJ2-3; D is ambiguous. CDR1 SQVTM and CDR2 ANQGSEA come from the germline V gene. This CDR3 spans 13 amino acids. V was shortened by 5 bases and J by 0 bases, with 9 bases between the two germline ends. The CDR3 DNA reads as TGCAGCGTTCTACGAATCAGCACAGATACGCAGTATTTT. Translating it yields CSVLRISTDTQYF.

The chain employs TRBV6-5 and TRBJ1-2, with D unclear. The CDR3 length is 13 residues. CDR1 and CDR2 from the germline V gene are MNHEY and SVGAGI. Trimming took 2 bases from V and 8 from J, leaving 12 bases between them. Written as DNA, the CDR3 is TGTGCCAGCAGTTACCACGACAAAGACGGCTACACCTTC. It encodes CASSYHDKDGYTF.

This clone was observed a few times. The V and J genes are TRBV7-3 and TRBJ1-2, with 10 bases lining up with TRBD1. CDR1 SGHTA and CDR2 FQGTGA come from the germline V gene. The CDR3 is made up of 14 amino acids. After removal of 2 bases from V and 7 bases from J, the junction contained 4 bases not matched to a gene. The CDR3 DNA reads TGTGCCAGCAGCTTAGGTGGGACAGGGGCTGGCTACACCTTC. Its protein product is CASSLGGTGAGYTF.

In its sample, this clone was seen a few times. The rearrangement links TRBV19 to TRBJ2-1, with TRBD2 matching over 8 bases. J was trimmed by 8 bases and V by 10 bases; bases with no gene match: 13. Germline assignment: CDR1 LNHDA and CDR2 SQIVND (reference sequence). The CDR3 is made up of 14 amino acids. Here the CDR3 reads CATKRELSSYEQFF. DNA for the CDR3: TGTGCCACTAAGCGGGAGTTGTCCTCGTATGAGCAGTTCTTC. The full variable domain, rest sourced from reference TRBV19 and TRBJ2-1, is DGGITQSPKYLFRKEGQNVTLSCEQNLNHDAMYWYRQDPGQGLRLIYYSQIVNDFQKGDIAEGYSVSREKKESFPLTVTSAQKNPTAFYLCATKRELSSYEQFFGPGTRLTVL.

This clone has just a few counts. The rearrangement links TRBV18 to TRBJ2-3; the D gene is possibly TRBD2 (6 bases). CDR1 and CDR2 (germline): KGHSH, LQKENI. Deletions cut 6 bases from V and 2 bases from J, with 18 bases between. The CDR3 covers 16 residues. CDR3 bases: TGTGCCAGCTCCCGAAATAGCGGAACCCACACAGATACGCAGTATTTT. Amino acids: CASSRNSGTHTDTQYF.

This clone was recorded a few times. The chain joins TRBV7-7 to TRBJ2-5, with unresolved D. CDR1 SSHAT and CDR2 FNYEAQ come from the germline V gene (reference sequence). The V end lost 5 bases, the J end lost 1 base, and 8 bases lay between the germline ends. This CDR3 has 13 amino acids. The CDR3 DNA reads TGTGCCAGCAGCCGACTGTTCCAAGAGACCCAGTACTTC. It codes for CASSRLFQETQYF.

This clone was found a few times. The chain joins TRBV5-1 to TRBJ2-7; 7 positions agree with TRBD2. The junction had 3 bases not matched to a gene; V was cut back by 0 bases and J by 6 bases. The CDR3 contains 13 residues. Germline lookup yields CDR1 SGHRS and CDR2 YFSETQ. CDR3 nucleotides: TGCGCCAGCAGCTTGGCCGGGGGGAGCGAGCAGTACTTC. It is translated as CASSLAGGSEQYF.

This clone was observed a few times. The V call is TRBV5-1, the J call TRBJ2-3; 8 positions agree with TRBD1. With 4 bases clipped from V and 3 bases from J, the junction kept 10 bases outside the gene matches. CDR3 length equals 16 residues. From germline, CDR1 is SGHRS and CDR2 YFSETQ. The CDR3 nucleotides are TGCGCCAGCAGCCCCCCAGGGGGCGAGGGAACAGATACGCAGTATTTT. As protein: CASSPPGGEGTDTQYF.

The J gene is TRBJ2-1, the V gene TRBV19; D ambiguous. From germline, CDR1 is LNHDA and CDR2 SQIVND (reference sequence). The V end lost 0 bases, the J end lost 4 bases, and 13 bases lay between the germline ends. There are 16 residues in the CDR3. CDR3 loop: CASSIDPPRPYNEQFF. Here the CDR3 DNA reads TGTGCCAGTAGTATAGATCCCCCGCGTCCGTACAATGAGCAGTTCTTC.